A selection of T cell receptor beta chains follows, all from one sample in a study of blood T cells in healthy people across ages. TCRdb processed the 5' RACE reads anew with MiXCR; each CDR3 protein has one entry. This sample has hundreds of thousands of distinct CDR3 sequences, with approximately 50% found just once. Sequencing was carried out using blood. The receptors derive from an older woman in good health. Each CDR3 is given with its conserved first and last residue. The listing skips clone size in some rows; elsewhere it reads once, few, many or a size class.

v_gene	j_gene	abundance	CDR3aa
TRBV10-3	TRBJ2-1	.	CATTGDRYNEQFF
TRBV15	TRBJ2-3	.	CATSREWGDTRYF
TRBV7-2	TRBJ1-6	.	CASSMDRVSSPLHF
TRBV7-2	TRBJ2-5	.	CASSIQQGLETQYF
TRBV29-1	TRBJ1-2	.	CSVGEAGQIGYGYTF
TRBV14	TRBJ2-7	few	CASSRNLPGLAGEQYF
TRBV7-9	TRBJ2-3	few	CASSPVNADTQYF
TRBV7-2	TRBJ1-1	.	CASSLSRGVNTEAFF
TRBV27	TRBJ2-1	.	CASRHSGRGAYNEQFF
TRBV20-1	TRBJ2-3	few	CSARDATGGPGDTQYF
TRBV7-2	TRBJ2-7	.	CASSLSLYEQYF
TRBV5-1	TRBJ2-6	.	CASSPVPGTTPSGANVLTF
TRBV20-1	TRBJ2-5	many	CSARDRETQYF
TRBV11-2	TRBJ2-7	.	CASSQTTSYEQYF
TRBV20-1	TRBJ1-5	once	CSARDRGGPSQPQHF
TRBV3-1	TRBJ1-6	.	CASSLGQARYNSPLHF
TRBV2	TRBJ2-7	.	CASKGPAYEQYF
TRBV7-2	TRBJ2-7	few	CASSLPLGQGYEQYF
TRBV27	TRBJ2-7	few	CASSLVGIGYEQYF
TRBV4-3	TRBJ1-2	.	CASSPTGARGYTF
TRBV7-3	TRBJ2-3	few	CASSLTGRPDTQYF
TRBV7-9	TRBJ2-5	.	CASSLSPRLAGGPTQETQYF
TRBV7-3	TRBJ2-1	.	CASSLLAGSSYSEQFF
TRBV13	TRBJ2-7	.	CASSPRRGVSYEQYF
TRBV7-9	TRBJ2-5	few	CASSFLTEKETQYF
TRBV4-3	TRBJ2-2	few	CASSVVAGWFTGELFF
TRBV18	TRBJ2-1	.	CASSPPQTVYNEQFF
TRBV29-1	TRBJ2-1	.	CSVKPAGDMETFF
TRBV29-1	TRBJ2-7	few	CSVDGSSTYEQYF
TRBV4-3	TRBJ2-5	.	CASRRQGEETQYF
TRBV24-1	TRBJ2-1	.	CATSPGPTYNEQFF
TRBV27	TRBJ2-4	.	CASSLSPGLAKNIQYF
TRBV28	TRBJ2-7	once	CASSSGEGSCEQYF
TRBV6-6	TRBJ1-2	.	CASRKRDRAVGYTF
TRBV9	TRBJ2-3	few	CASSVSPEDTQYF
TRBV27	TRBJ2-3	few	CASSLYGTDTQYF
TRBV28	TRBJ1-4	.	CASSLGGAGNEKLFF
TRBV19	TRBJ2-7	.	CASSIQLTYEQYF
TRBV20-1	TRBJ2-2	.	CSARDHRGWNTGELFF
TRBV28	TRBJ2-7	.	CASSPAGTVASYEQYF
TRBV24-1	TRBJ2-7	.	CATSDSGSPRGEQYF
TRBV5-1	TRBJ1-2	once	CASKPTGGDYGYTF
TRBV9	TRBJ2-7	.	CASSSRDVSYEQYF
TRBV12-1	TRBJ2-1	many	CASSFQLAGVGEQFF
TRBV29-1	TRBJ2-3	.	CSVEDPGGRGSTDTQYF
TRBV4-3	TRBJ2-5	.	CASSQDSGTSGEQYF
TRBV6-2/TRBV6-3	TRBJ2-6	.	CASSGGHLGANVLTF
TRBV13	TRBJ2-1	few	CASSLAGEIFNEQFF
TRBV20-1	TRBJ2-7	few	CSASSLASYEQYF
TRBV3-1	TRBJ2-7	many	CASSQDGVEQYF
TRBV20-1	TRBJ1-2	.	CSASPAEANYGYTF